The T cell receptor beta chain under discussion was sequenced for a study of technical replicates of blood from several donors. This clone was observed a few times. Other DNA sequences in this specimen translate into the identical CDR3. The table came from immunoSEQ multiplex PCR; TCRdb's copy has only in-frame clones and leaves some out. The sample records tens of thousands of clones, more than 85% being singletons. The CDR3 is made up of 12 amino acids. Looked up from germline, CDR1 is SGHTA and CDR2 is FQGNSA. Trimming removed 3 bases from V and 5 bases from J; junction bases left unmatched: 0. The sample comprised T cells isolated from PBMCs. The chain is built from TRBV7-2 and TRBJ1-2; TRBD1 matches at 7 bases. The clonotype comes from a human donor in good health. Some clones in this sample may be carry-over from other donors' samples. In nucleotides, the CDR3 is TGTGCCAGCAGCTTGACAGGGTATGGCTACACCTTC. Amino acids: CASSLTGYGYTF.